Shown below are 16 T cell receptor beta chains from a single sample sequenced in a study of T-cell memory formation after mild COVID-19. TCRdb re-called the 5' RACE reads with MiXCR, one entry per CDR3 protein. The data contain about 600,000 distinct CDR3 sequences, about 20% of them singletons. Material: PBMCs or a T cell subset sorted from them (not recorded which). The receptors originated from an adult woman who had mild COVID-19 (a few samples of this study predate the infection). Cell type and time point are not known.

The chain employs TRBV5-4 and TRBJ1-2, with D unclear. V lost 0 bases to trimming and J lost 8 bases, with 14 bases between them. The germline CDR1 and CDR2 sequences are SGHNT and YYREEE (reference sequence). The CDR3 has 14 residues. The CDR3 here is CASSLDLRGGGYTF. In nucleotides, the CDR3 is TGTGCCAGCAGCTTGGACCTGCGGGGTGGAGGCTACACCTTC.

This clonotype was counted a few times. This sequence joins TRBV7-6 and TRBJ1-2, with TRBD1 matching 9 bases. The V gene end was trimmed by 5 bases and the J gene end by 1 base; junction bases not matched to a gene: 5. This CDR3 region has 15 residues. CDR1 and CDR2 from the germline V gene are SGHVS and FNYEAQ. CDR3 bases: TGTGCCAGCAGCCCATGGACAGGGGATAACTATGGCTACACCTTC. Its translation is CASSPWTGDNYGYTF. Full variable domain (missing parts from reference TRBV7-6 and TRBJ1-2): GAGVSQSPRYKVTKRGQDVALRCDPISGHVSLYWYRQALGQGPEFLTYFNYEAQQDKSGLPNDRFSAERPEGSISTLTIQRTEQRDSAMYRCASSPWTGDNYGYTFGSGTRLTVV.

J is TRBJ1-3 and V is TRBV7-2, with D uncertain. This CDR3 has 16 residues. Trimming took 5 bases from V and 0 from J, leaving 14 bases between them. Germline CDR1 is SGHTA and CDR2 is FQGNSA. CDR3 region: CASSPRATSSGNTIYF. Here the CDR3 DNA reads TGTGCCAGCAGCCCCCGGGCCACCTCCTCTGGAAACACCATATATTTT. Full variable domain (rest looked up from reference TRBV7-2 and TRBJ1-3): GAGVSQSPSNKVTEKGKDVELRCDPISGHTALYWYRQSLGQGLEFLIYFQGNSAPDKSGLPSDRFSAERTGGSVSTLTIQRTQQEDSAVYLCASSPRATSSGNTIYFGEGSWLTVV.

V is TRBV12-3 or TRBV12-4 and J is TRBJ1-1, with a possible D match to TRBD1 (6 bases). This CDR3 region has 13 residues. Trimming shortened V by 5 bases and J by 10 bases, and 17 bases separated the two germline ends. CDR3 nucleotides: TGTGCCAGCAGTGGGGGGGCGTCCGCGGGAGCTTTCTTT. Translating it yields CASSGGASAGAFF.

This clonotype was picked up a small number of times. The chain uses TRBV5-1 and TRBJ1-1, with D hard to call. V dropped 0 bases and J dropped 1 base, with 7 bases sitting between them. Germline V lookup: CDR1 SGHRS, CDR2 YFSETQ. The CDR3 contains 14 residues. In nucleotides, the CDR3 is TGCGCCAGCAGCTTGGCTACAGCGAACACTGAAGCTTTCTTT. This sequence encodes CASSLATANTEAFF.

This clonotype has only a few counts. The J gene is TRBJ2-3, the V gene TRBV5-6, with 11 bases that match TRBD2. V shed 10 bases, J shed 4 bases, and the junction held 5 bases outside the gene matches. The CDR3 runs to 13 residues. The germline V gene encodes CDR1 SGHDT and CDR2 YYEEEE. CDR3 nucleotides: TGTGCCGGAGGGACTAGCGGCGCAGATACGCAGTATTTT. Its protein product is CAGGTSGADTQYF.

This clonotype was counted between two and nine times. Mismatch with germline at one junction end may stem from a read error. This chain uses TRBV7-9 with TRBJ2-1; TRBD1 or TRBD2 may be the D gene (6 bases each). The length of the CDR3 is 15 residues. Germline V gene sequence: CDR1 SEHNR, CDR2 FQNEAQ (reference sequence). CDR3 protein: CASGLGGLVPNEQFF. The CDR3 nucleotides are TGTGCCAGCGGCTTGGGGGGCCTCGTTCCGAATGAGCAGTTCTTC.

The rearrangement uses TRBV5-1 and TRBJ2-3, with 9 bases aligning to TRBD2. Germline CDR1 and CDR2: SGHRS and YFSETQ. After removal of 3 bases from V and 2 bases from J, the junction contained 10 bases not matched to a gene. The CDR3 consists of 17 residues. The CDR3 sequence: CASSWNAPSGATDTQYF. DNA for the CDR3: TGCGCCAGCAGCTGGAATGCGCCTAGCGGGGCCACAGATACGCAGTATTTT.

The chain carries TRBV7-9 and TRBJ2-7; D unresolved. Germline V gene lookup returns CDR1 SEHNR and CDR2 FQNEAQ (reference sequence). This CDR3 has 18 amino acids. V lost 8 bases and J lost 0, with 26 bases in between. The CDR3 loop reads CASGSVLGPDAYSYEQYF. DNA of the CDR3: TGTGCCAGCGGCTCCGTCCTCGGACCAGATGCGTACTCCTACGAGCAGTACTTC. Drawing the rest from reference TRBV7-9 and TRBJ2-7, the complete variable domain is DTGVSQNPRHKITKRGQNVTFRCDPISEHNRLYWYRQTLGQGPEFLTYFQNEAQLEKSRLLSDRFSAERPKGSFSTLEIQRTEQGDSAMYLCASGSVLGPDAYSYEQYFGPGTRLTVT.

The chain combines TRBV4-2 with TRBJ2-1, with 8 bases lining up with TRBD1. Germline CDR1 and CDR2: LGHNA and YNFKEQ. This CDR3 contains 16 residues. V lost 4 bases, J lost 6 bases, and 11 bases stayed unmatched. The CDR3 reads CASSLGQGGLGNEQFF. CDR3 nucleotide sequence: TGTGCCAGCAGCCTCGGACAGGGCGGTTTGGGCAATGAGCAGTTCTTC.

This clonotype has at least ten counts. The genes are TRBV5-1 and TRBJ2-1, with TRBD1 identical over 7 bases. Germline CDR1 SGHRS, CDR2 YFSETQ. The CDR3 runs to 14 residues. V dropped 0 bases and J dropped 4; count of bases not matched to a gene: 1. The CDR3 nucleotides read TGCGCCAGCAGCTTGGAGGGACAGTACAATGAGCAGTTCTTC. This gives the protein CASSLEGQYNEQFF.

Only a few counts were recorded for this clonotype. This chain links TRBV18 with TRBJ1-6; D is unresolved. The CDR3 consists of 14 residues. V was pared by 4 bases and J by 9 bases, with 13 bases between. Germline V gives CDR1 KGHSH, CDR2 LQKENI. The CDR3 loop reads CASSLDSHRSPLHF. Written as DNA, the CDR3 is TGTGCCAGCTCACTTGACTCCCACCGTTCACCCCTCCACTTT.

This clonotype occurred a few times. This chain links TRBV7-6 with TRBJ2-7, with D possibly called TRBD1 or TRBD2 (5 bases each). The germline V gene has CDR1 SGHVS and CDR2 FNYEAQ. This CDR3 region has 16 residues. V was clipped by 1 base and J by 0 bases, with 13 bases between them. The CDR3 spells CASSLVGGAPSYEQYF. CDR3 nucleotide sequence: TGTGCCAGCAGCTTAGTTGGGGGAGCGCCCTCCTACGAGCAGTACTTC.

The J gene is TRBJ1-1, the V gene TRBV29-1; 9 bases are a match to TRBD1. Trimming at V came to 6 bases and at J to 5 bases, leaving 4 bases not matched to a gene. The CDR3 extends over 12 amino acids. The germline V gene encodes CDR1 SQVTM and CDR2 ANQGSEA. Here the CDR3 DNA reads TGCAGCGTCGGACAGGGGATTACTGAAGCTTTCTTT. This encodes CSVGQGITEAFF. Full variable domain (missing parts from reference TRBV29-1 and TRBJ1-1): SAVISQKPSRDICQRGTSLTIQCQVDSQVTMMFWYRQQPGQSLTLIATANQGSEATYESGFVIDKFPISRPNLTFSTLTVSNMSPEDSSIYLCSVGQGITEAFFGQGTRLTVV.

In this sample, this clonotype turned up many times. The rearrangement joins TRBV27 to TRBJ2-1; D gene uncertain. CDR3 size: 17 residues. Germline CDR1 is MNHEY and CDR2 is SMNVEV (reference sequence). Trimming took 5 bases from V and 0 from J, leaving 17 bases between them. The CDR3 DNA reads TGTGCCAGCAGTCCCCGACTCCGACACAGCTCCTACAATGAGCAGTTCTTC. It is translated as CASSPRLRHSSYNEQFF.

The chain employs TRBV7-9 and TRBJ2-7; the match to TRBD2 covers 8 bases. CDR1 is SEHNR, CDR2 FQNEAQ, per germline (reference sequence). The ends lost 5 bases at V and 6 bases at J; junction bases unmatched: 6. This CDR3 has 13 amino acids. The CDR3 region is CASSLTSVGEQYF. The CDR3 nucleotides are TGTGCCAGCAGCCTGACTAGCGTTGGCGAGCAGTACTTC. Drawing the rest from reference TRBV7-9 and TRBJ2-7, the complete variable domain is DTGVSQNPRHKITKRGQNVTFRCDPISEHNRLYWYRQTLGQGPEFLTYFQNEAQLEKSRLLSDRFSAERPKGSFSTLEIQRTEQGDSAMYLCASSLTSVGEQYFGPGTRLTVT.